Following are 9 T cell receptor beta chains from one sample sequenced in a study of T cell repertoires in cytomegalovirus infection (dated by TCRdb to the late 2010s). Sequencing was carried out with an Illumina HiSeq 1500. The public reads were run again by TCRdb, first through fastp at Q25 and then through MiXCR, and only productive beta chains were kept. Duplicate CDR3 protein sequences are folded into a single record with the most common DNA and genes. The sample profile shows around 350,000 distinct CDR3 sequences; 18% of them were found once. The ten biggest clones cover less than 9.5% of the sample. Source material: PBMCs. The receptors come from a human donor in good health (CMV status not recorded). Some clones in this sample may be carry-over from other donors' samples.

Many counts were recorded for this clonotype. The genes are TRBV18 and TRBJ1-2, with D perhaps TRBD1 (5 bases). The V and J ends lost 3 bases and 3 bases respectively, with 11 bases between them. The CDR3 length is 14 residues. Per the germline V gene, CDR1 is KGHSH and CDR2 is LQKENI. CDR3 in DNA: TGTGCCAGCTCACCGGGGCAAAGGGACTATGGCTACACCTTC. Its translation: CASSPGQRDYGYTF.

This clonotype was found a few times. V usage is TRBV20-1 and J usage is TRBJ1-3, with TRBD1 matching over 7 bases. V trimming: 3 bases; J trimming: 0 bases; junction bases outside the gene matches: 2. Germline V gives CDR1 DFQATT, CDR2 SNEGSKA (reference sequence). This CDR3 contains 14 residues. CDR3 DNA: TGCAGTGCTAGTGGGGACAGCTCTGGAAACACCATATATTTT. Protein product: CSASGDSSGNTIYF.

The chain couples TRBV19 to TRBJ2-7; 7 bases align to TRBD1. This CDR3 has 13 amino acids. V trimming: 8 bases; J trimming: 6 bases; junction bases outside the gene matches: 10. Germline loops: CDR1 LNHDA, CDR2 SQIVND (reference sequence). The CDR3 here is CASGGQIPSEQYF. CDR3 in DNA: TGTGCCAGTGGGGGACAGATCCCAAGCGAGCAGTACTTC. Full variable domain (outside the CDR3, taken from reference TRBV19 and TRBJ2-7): DGGITQSPKYLFRKEGQNVTLSCEQNLNHDAMYWYRQDPGQGLRLIYYSQIVNDFQKGDIAEGYSVSREKKESFPLTVTSAQKNPTAFYLCASGGQIPSEQYFGPGTRLTVT.

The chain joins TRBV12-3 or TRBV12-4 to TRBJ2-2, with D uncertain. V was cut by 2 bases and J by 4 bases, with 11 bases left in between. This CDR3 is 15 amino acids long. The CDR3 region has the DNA TGTGCCAGCAGTTTATTCAGCACTGGCACCGGGGAGCTGTTTTTT. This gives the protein CASSLFSTGTGELFF.

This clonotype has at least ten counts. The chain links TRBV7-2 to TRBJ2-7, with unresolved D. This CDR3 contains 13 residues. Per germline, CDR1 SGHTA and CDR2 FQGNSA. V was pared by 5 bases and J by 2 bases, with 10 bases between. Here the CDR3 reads CASSKGHTYEQYF. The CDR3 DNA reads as TGTGCCAGCAGCAAAGGCCATACCTACGAGCAGTACTTC.

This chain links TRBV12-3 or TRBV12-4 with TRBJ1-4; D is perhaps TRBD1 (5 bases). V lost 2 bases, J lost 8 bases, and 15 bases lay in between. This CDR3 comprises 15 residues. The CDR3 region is CASSLYGGVLEKLFF. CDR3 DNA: TGTGCCAGCAGTTTATATGGGGGAGTCCTAGAAAAACTGTTTTTT.

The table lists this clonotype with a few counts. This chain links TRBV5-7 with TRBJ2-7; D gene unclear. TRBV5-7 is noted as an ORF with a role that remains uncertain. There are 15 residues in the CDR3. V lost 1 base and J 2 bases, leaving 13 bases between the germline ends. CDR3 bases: TGTGCCAGCAGCTTGAATAGCTTCGGTGCCTACGAGCAGTACTTC. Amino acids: CASSLNSFGAYEQYF.

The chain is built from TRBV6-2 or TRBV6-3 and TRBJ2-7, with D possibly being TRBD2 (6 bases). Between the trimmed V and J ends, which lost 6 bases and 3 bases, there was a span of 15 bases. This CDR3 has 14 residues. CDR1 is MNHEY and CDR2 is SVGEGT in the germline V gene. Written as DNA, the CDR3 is TGTGCCAGCAGCTCCGGGACTTACAGCTACGAGCAGTACTTC. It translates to CASSSGTYSYEQYF.

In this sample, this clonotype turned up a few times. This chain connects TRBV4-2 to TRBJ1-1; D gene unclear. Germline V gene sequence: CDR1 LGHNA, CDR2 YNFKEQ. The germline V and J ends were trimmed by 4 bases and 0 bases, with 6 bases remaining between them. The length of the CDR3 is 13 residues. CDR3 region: CASSPELNTEAFF. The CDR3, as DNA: TGTGCCAGCAGCCCCGAGTTGAACACTGAAGCTTTCTTT.